Sequencing of this TCR beta chain was carried out in a study of prognosis after radiotherapy for stage I lung cancer. Turning to the study itself: The study delivered radiotherapy as SBRT in 3 to 5 fractions, with a biologically effective dose of at least 100 Gy.

Study-level results: Shannon entropy (measured after stereotactic body radiation therapy) was lower in patients who went on to develop distant metastases. There was a fall in unique TCR clone counts after stereotactic body radiation therapy, median about 9,200 versus 6,500.

The CDR3 runs 15 residues. V lost 5 bases, J lost 5 bases, and 7 bases stayed unmatched. In germline, CDR1 is SNHLY, CDR2 FYNNEI. This clonotype occurred many times. Its antigen is unknown. Amplification of TCR beta CDR3 from genomic DNA used two-round multiplex PCR. Round-one PCR had primers specific to each TRBV and TRBJ gene. TCRdb fed the multiplex PCR reads into MiXCR, producing one record per CDR3 protein. This table has some 36,000 distinct CDR3 sequences, approximately 24% appearing once. Every member of the patient group was node-negative on CT and PET/CT (none had prior chemotherapy, radiotherapy or other malignancies).

The sequence was collected from a donor aged 50 or older with non-small cell lung cancer. The sequencing used PBMCs, collected before or after stereotactic body radiation therapy (not recorded which). The chain has TRBV2 and TRBJ2-5; 11 bases map to TRBD2. The CDR3 DNA reads TGTGCCAGCAGTCGGCCTAGCGGGGGGAGGGAGACCCAGTACTTC. This gives the protein CASSRPSGGRETQYF.